These 14 T cell receptor beta chains originate from one sample sequenced in a study of OX40 agonist ivuxolimab in advanced cancers. The table came from immunoSEQ multiplex PCR; TCRdb's copy has only in-frame clones and leaves some out. The sample has some 77,000 clones, roughly 91% seen once. Sample: CD4+ or CD8+ T cells sorted from blood, taken in a trial of the OX40 agonist ivuxolimab. The receptors here all came from an adult with an advanced solid tumor such as melanoma, head and neck, liver or kidney cancer.

The chain is built from TRBV5-1 and TRBJ1-4; 8 bases agree with TRBD1. V lost 3 bases to trimming and J lost 3 bases; unmatched junction nucleotides: 1. Germline CDR1 is SGHRS and CDR2 is YFSETQ. The CDR3 is 14 amino acids. The CDR3, as DNA: TGCGCCAGCAGCTCGACAGGGGCTAATGAAAAACTGTTTTTT. Translated, it gives CASSSTGANEKLFF. The whole variable domain, remainder taken from reference TRBV5-1 and TRBJ1-4, is KAGVTQTPRYLIKTRGQQVTLSCSPISGHRSVSWYQQTPGQGLQFLFEYFSETQRNKGNFPGRFSGRQFSNSRSEMNVSTLELGDSALYLCASSSTGANEKLFFGSGTQLSVL.

Note on this clone: One junction end does not reproduce the germline sequence, and a read error may be involved. The sample contains more than one DNA sequence encoding this CDR3. The rearrangement uses TRBV28 and TRBJ2-1, with 8 nucleotides matching TRBD1. This CDR3 contains 14 residues. Germline CDR1 MDHEN, CDR2 SYDVKM. The CDR3: CASSQGQGFHEQFF. The DNA of the CDR3 is TGTGCCAGCAGCCAAGGACAGGGTTTCCATGAGCAATTCTTC. Combining the CDR3 with reference TRBV28 and TRBJ2-1 gives the whole variable domain DVKVTQSSRYLVKRTGEKVFLECVQDMDHENMFWYRQDPGLGLRLIYFSYDVKMKEKGDIPEGYSVSREKKERFSLILESASTNQTSMYLCASSQGQGFHEQFFGPGTRLTVL.

The gene calls are TRBV11-2 and TRBJ2-1; D possibly corresponds to TRBD2 (5 bases). The CDR3 runs 15 residues. CDR1 is SGHAT, CDR2 FQNNGV, per germline. V shed 2 bases and J shed 9 bases, with 17 bases lying between them. The CDR3 bases are TGTGCCAGCAGCTTAATCGACCACGCGGGCGGTGAGCAGTTCTTC. Protein: CASSLIDHAGGEQFF.

This clone was found a few times. The gene calls are TRBV30 and TRBJ1-5, with 7 bases matching TRBD1. V dropped 4 bases and J dropped 6; count of bases not matched to a gene: 6. Germline-derived CDR1 and CDR2 are GTSNPN and SVGIG (reference sequence). The CDR3 runs 13 residues. CDR3 loop: CAWTEGGFQPQHF. The CDR3 DNA sequence: TGTGCCTGGACGGAAGGGGGCTTTCAGCCCCAGCATTTT.

The chain joins TRBV19 to TRBJ2-3, with D perhaps given as TRBD1 or TRBD2 (6 bases each). Germline CDR1 LNHDA, CDR2 SQIVND (reference sequence). V lost 6 bases and J 1 base, leaving 11 bases between the germline ends. The length of the CDR3 is 14 residues. CDR3 in DNA: TGTGCCAGTAGACTCGGGGGCGGCACAGATACGCAGTATTTT. It is translated as CASRLGGGTDTQYF.

The DNA for the CDR3 is TGTGCCAGCAGCTTAGGAGGGGACAAAAACATTCAGTACTTC. It codes for CASSLGGDKNIQYF. The gene calls are TRBV5-4 and TRBJ2-4; a weak D match, TRBD2 (6 bases). V lost 2 bases and J lost 3, with 9 bases in between. CDR3 size: 14 residues. The germline gives CDR1 SGHNT, CDR2 YYREEE (reference sequence).

This chain joins TRBV9 and TRBJ2-3; D ambiguous. Trimming left V 5 bases short and J 0 bases short, with 13 bases between. The CDR3 consists of 15 residues. CDR1 and CDR2 from the germline V gene are SGDLS and YYNGEE. The CDR3 DNA is TGTGCCAGCAGTAGATTTACCACTAGCACAGATACGCAGTATTTT. This gives the protein CASSRFTTSTDTQYF.

This rearrangement joins TRBV2 to TRBJ1-1, with D possibly matching TRBD1 (6 bases). This CDR3 has 12 residues. With 5 bases removed from V and 3 bases from J, the gap between germline ends came to 7 bases. Germline-derived CDR1 and CDR2 are SNHLY and FYNNEI. The CDR3 sequence: CASSTGYTEAFF. Written as DNA, the CDR3 is TGTGCCAGCAGTACAGGGTACACTGAAGCTTTCTTT.

The rearrangement links TRBV19 to TRBJ2-1; D possibly corresponds to TRBD1 (6 bases). Per the germline V gene, CDR1 is LNHDA and CDR2 is SQIVND (reference sequence). The V and J ends lost 1 base and 2 bases respectively, with 6 bases between them. The CDR3 is made up of 14 amino acids. Here the CDR3 DNA reads TGTGCCAGTAGTATAGGGACAGCCTACAATGAGCAGTTCTTC. This gives the protein CASSIGTAYNEQFF. The full variable domain, rest sourced from reference TRBV19 and TRBJ2-1, is DGGITQSPKYLFRKEGQNVTLSCEQNLNHDAMYWYRQDPGQGLRLIYYSQIVNDFQKGDIAEGYSVSREKKESFPLTVTSAQKNPTAFYLCASSIGTAYNEQFFGPGTRLTVL.

The genes are TRBV7-2 and TRBJ2-1; 9 bases agree with TRBD2. This CDR3 comprises 15 residues. Trimming took 5 bases from V and 5 from J; bases not matched to a gene: 7. CDR1 and CDR2 (germline): SGHTA, FQGNSA. The CDR3 here is CASSNGRGGNNEQFF. As DNA, the CDR3 is TGTGCCAGCAGCAATGGGCGGGGGGGGAACAATGAGCAGTTCTTC.

V usage is TRBV18 and J usage is TRBJ2-1, with TRBD2 identical over 8 bases. CDR1 is KGHSH, CDR2 LQKENI, per germline. The ends lost 0 bases at V and 8 bases at J; junction bases unmatched: 3. The CDR3 loop spans 14 amino acids. CDR3 residues: CASSPPVGGDEQFF. Written as DNA, the CDR3 is TGTGCCAGCTCACCACCGGTCGGGGGGGATGAGCAGTTCTTC.

The chain combines TRBV28 with TRBJ2-2; no clear D. V was cut by 8 bases and J by 4 bases, with 11 bases left in between. Looked up from germline, CDR1 is MDHEN and CDR2 is SYDVKM. The CDR3 is 13 residues long. CDR3 in amino acids: CASYVGFTGELFF. CDR3 DNA sequence: TGTGCCAGCTACGTCGGGTTCACCGGGGAGCTGTTTTTT.

The V and J genes are TRBV19 and TRBJ1-1; no clear D gene. Germline assignment: CDR1 LNHDA and CDR2 SQIVND (reference sequence). CDR3 size: 14 residues. V lost 3 bases to trimming and J lost 0 bases, with 8 bases between them. CDR3 sequence reads: CASSMTTMNTEAFF. Here the CDR3 DNA reads TGTGCCAGTAGTATGACAACTATGAACACTGAAGCTTTCTTT.

V is TRBV6-1 and J is TRBJ2-7; tentative D call: TRBD1 (6 bases). Deletions cut 6 bases from V and 2 bases from J, with 11 bases between. This CDR3 spans 13 amino acids. CDR1 and CDR2 (germline): MNHNS, SASEGT. The CDR3 loop reads CASSRTAAYEQYF. In DNA form, the CDR3 reads TGTGCCAGCAGCCGGACAGCAGCCTACGAGCAGTACTTC.